A selection of T cell receptor beta chains follows, all from one sample in a study of PD-1 blockade in classical Hodgkin lymphoma. Sequencing was performed with immunoSEQ multiplex PCR; in TCRdb, only in-frame clones are kept and a portion is missing. This repertoire shows over 75,000 clones, 90% found once; its top ten account for under 3.5%. This sample comprised peripheral blood mononuclear cells (PBMCs), obtained before the fourth cycle of nivolumab. Receptors were obtained from a human donor with classical Hodgkin lymphoma. CDR3s include the opening cysteine and the closing phenylalanine or tryptophan.

v_gene: TRBV27
CDR3aa: CASSWSNSPLHF

v_gene: TRBV12-5
CDR3aa: CASGLTTRGLGAFF

v_gene: TRBV6-9
CDR3aa: CASNMGQGDGYTF

v_gene: TRBV9
CDR3aa: CASSVAGTVYNEQFF

v_gene: TRBV28
CDR3aa: CASSFNIAGGEFF

v_gene: TRBV4-1
CDR3aa: CASSHPGGGGATMARTDTQYF

v_gene: TRBV11-3
CDR3aa: CASSSRLAGQTDTQYF

v_gene: TRBV27
CDR3aa: CASSLYPTDREKLFF

v_gene: TRBV10-3
CDR3aa: CAISLDGPRGTYNSPLHF

v_gene: TRBV5-4
CDR3aa: CASQDSYEQYF

v_gene: TRBV11-2
CDR3aa: CASRYVHTEAFF

v_gene: TRBV29-1
CDR3aa: CSVEKTPSSGANVLTF

v_gene: TRBV28
CDR3aa: CASSPQGGGSNQPQHF

v_gene: TRBV29-1
CDR3aa: CSVEEWRATEAFF

v_gene: TRBV9
CDR3aa: CASSVDRANSPLHF

v_gene: TRBV7-8
CDR3aa: CASSLRNKMAGGRGEKLFF

v_gene: TRBV7-9
CDR3aa: CASSLRGAALNTEAFF

v_gene: TRBV4-3
CDR3aa: CASSQDWQGIYEQYF

v_gene: TRBV7-9
CDR3aa: CASSSPGTEAFF

v_gene: TRBV30
CDR3aa: CAWSVLKKGSGNTIYF

v_gene: TRBV7-2
CDR3aa: CASSLVGGELFF

v_gene: TRBV30
CDR3aa: CAWSAGQAGGTQYF